These 6 T cell receptor beta chains were all obtained from the same sample, sequenced in a study of T cell changes during pregnancy in multiple sclerosis. The table came from immunoSEQ multiplex PCR; TCRdb's copy has only in-frame clones and leaves some out. Of 88,000 or so clones listed, around 90% were seen once; the top ten hold approximately 2.5%. The input for sequencing was peripheral blood, taken before pregnancy. Receptor source: a female donor with multiple sclerosis, enrolled in a pregnancy study.

V and J are TRBV30 and TRBJ2-2; a possible D gene is TRBD2 (6 bases). Germline CDR1 and CDR2: GTSNPN and SVGIG (reference sequence). The CDR3 contains 15 residues. V dropped 8 bases and J dropped 3 bases, with 19 bases sitting between them. The CDR3 protein is CARARGRRYTGELFF. The DNA of the CDR3 is TGTGCCCGGGCTAGAGGGAGGCGGTACACCGGGGAGCTGTTTTTT.

J is TRBJ1-5 and V is TRBV28; the D gene is possibly TRBD1 (6 bases). CDR1 and CDR2 from the germline V gene are MDHEN and SYDVKM. The V gene lost 5 bases and the J gene lost 3 bases, with 17 bases spanning the gap. The CDR3 totals 16 residues. CDR3 DNA: TGTGCCAGCAGTGTTAGACAGGCCCAAAACAATCAGCCCCAGCATTTT. This gives the protein CASSVRQAQNNQPQHF.

V gene TRBV5-6 combines with J gene TRBJ2-3; a weak D match, TRBD1 (5 bases). V lost 0 bases and J lost 2, with 7 bases in between. CDR3 size: 14 residues. CDR1 and CDR2 (germline): SGHDT, YYEEEE. The CDR3: CASSLGQYTDTQYF. Written as DNA, the CDR3 is TGTGCCAGCAGCTTGGGACAGTACACAGATACGCAGTATTTT.

This clone was detected once. The chain employs TRBV15 and TRBJ1-5, with D perhaps matching TRBD1 (5 bases). Trimming stripped 0 bases from V and 3 bases from J, with 18 bases between. The CDR3 extends over 18 amino acids. Germline CDR1 reads LNHNV; CDR2 reads YYDKDF (reference sequence). CDR3 sequence: CATSREGWAGLNNQPQHF. The CDR3 nucleotides are TGTGCCACCAGCAGAGAGGGATGGGCAGGGCTGAACAATCAGCCCCAGCATTTT.

The chain recombines TRBV20-1 with TRBJ2-7; D unresolved. Trimming took 6 bases from V and 0 from J, leaving 6 bases between them. CDR1 and CDR2 from the germline V gene are DFQATT and SNEGSKA (reference sequence). This CDR3 contains 11 residues. CDR3 coding DNA: TGCAGTGCCCAGTTCTCCTACGAGCAGTACTTC. Translating it yields CSAQFSYEQYF.

CDR3 DNA sequence: TGTGCCAGCGGGACAGGGATCCGGAGTGAAAAACTGTTTTTT. Its translation: CASGTGIRSEKLFF. The chain carries TRBV7-9 and TRBJ1-4; 9 nucleotides align to TRBD1. The ends lost 8 bases at V and 7 bases at J; junction bases unmatched: 8. CDR1 is SEHNR and CDR2 is FQNEAQ in the germline V gene (reference sequence). The CDR3 is made up of 14 amino acids. The full variable domain, in which reference TRBV7-9 and TRBJ1-4 provide the parts outside the CDR3, is DTGVSQNPRHKITKRGQNVTFRCDPISEHNRLYWYRQTLGQGPEFLTYFQNEAQLEKSRLLSDRFSAERPKGSFSTLEIQRTEQGDSAMYLCASGTGIRSEKLFFGSGTQLSVL.